This T cell receptor (beta chain) was captured in a study of T cells after posttransplantation cyclophosphamide (dated by TCRdb to the mid-2010s). The study in broad terms: T cell repertoire reconstitution was tracked by TRB sequencing after myeloablative bone marrow transplantation in which posttransplantation cyclophosphamide was used as GVHD prophylaxis. TRA and TRB clonality were tightly correlated in several samples, so subsequent TCR analyses focused on TRB only. Public TRB sequences were queried against a database of over 3,600 sequences associated with responses to pathogens, tumor antigens, self-antigens and alloantigens. In 3 patients, TRB sequencing was also performed on up to about 3 more blood samples taken 2 to 5.2 years after transplant, and in 4 patients, pretransplant blood was also TRB-sequenced. Samples from under 40 PTCy-treated patients, along with samples from roughly 15 of their related bone marrow donors, underwent antigen receptor sequencing. Blood from every one of the roughly 30 PTCy patients who had 1-year posttransplant specimens underwent TRB sequencing.

What the study reported, not specific to this receptor: The TRB repertoires of T cells infiltrating skin or the GI tract showed only limited overlap with the TRB repertoires found in blood. Across 35 to 55 patients, TRB clonality was highly associated with recipient CMV seropositivity and CMV reactivation, and diversity in PTCy patients was similar to diversity in CNI/methotrexate controls. At 1-2 months, donor-recipient similarity was low but rose over the first year, and the later blood repertoires were often dominated by donor CD8+ memory clones.

Genomic DNA was used for TRB sequencing, which was performed with the immunoSEQ assay at survey resolution or with the hsTCRB kit. The published analysis was carried out like this. Initial read processing used immunoSEQ software, and repertoire analyses used the LymphoSeq R package. Clonality was computed as 1 minus normalized Shannon entropy; Gini coefficient was also calculated for each TRB dataset. To infer phenotypes in unsorted samples, TRB sequences from sorted subsets of the recipient or donor were mapped onto the unsorted samples of the same recipient. Here the immuneACCESS table is served through TCRdb, limited to in-frame sequences with V and J called. Missing clones are a known gap in these copies; in checked studies unresolved V genes cover under half, and the rest lacks a known reason. Clone size and the V and J calls come from that table; the DNA yielded D and trimming. In this sample, around 13,000 clones appear, none counted once only. Roughly 25% of the sample comes from the top ten.

The time point label, as the study defines it: posttransplant day relative to BM transplant. Taken with the paper, the label for treatment or condition translates to: high-dose cyclophosphamide on days +3 and +4 as single-agent GVHD prophylaxis. For conditioning, the PTCy patients got busulfan and fludarabine, then a related or unrelated marrow graft, followed by cyclophosphamide on days +3 and +4. The PTCy-treated patients were drawn from a prospective, multi-institutional clinical trial. Mononuclear cells from peripheral blood and bone marrow were separated by Ficoll-Hypaque density centrifugation and then cryopreserved. CDR1 and CDR2 were assigned from the germline V gene as SGHNT and YENEEA. The CDR3 has 15 amino acids, counting the end cysteine and phenylalanine. Of all the DNA, just the CDR3 is kept, 45 bases in frame from base 1. The junction carries 16 bases between V and J, which are trimmed by 5 bases and 6 bases respectively.

In its sample, this clone was seen many times. Its target antigen remains unknown. No base quality information exists; no much larger clone differs at one position. Recombination joined TRBV11-3 with TRBJ2-2; possibly the D gene is TRBD2, per 6 matching bases. This clonotype was sampled from a female patient aged 40 to 55 who received an allogeneic stem cell transplant from an unrelated donor, was CMV-positive, and had acute GVHD only. Some T cells seen after a transplant may have their origin in the graft donor. Sample: PBMCs, taken after allogeneic stem cell transplant with posttransplant cyclophosphamide. In nucleotide form, the sequence is TGTGCCAGCAGCCACCGACTAGGAGAGGCCGGGGAGCTGTTTTTT. Its coded protein is CASSHRLGEAGELFF.